The rows below give T cell receptor beta chains drawn from one sample of a study of identical twins. TCRdb re-analysed the 5' RACE reads in MiXCR, keeping a single row per CDR3 protein. Among about 280,000 distinct CDR3 sequences listed, more than 6.5% were seen once. The same data also went into a second study, on yellow fever vaccine responses in identical twins.

The sample taken for sequencing was memory (CD45RO+) T cells sorted from blood. The receptors originated from a woman younger than 35 in good health. Each CDR3 is given with its conserved first and last residue. D genes are given only for firm matches. Expanded clones are given a class, and other clones once, few, many or no size at all.

d_gene: TRBD2
v_gene: TRBV2
j_gene: TRBJ2-7
abundance: few
CDR3nt: TGTGCCAGCAGTGAAGGGGGACTAGCGGCCTCCTACGAGCAGTACTTC
CDR3aa: CASSEGGLAASYEQYF

d_gene: -
v_gene: TRBV14
j_gene: TRBJ2-7
abundance: -
CDR3nt: TGTGCCAGCAGTCAGACCGGGAGTCCAGGCGAGCAGTACTTC
CDR3aa: CASSQTGSPGEQYF

d_gene: -
v_gene: TRBV12-3/TRBV12-4
j_gene: TRBJ1-2
abundance: many
CDR3nt: TGTGCCAGCCGGGGGCGACCCAACTTTGGCTACACCTTC
CDR3aa: CASRGRPNFGYTF

d_gene: -
v_gene: TRBV25-1
j_gene: TRBJ1-4
abundance: many
CDR3nt: TGTGCCAGCAGTGAAAATCAGGATTATAATGAAAAACTGTTTTTT
CDR3aa: CASSENQDYNEKLFF

d_gene: TRBD1
v_gene: TRBV2
j_gene: TRBJ2-2
abundance: -
CDR3nt: TGTGCCAGCAGTGGGACAGGGATCTCCGGGGAGCTGTTTTTT
CDR3aa: CASSGTGISGELFF

d_gene: TRBD2
v_gene: TRBV20-1
j_gene: TRBJ2-1
abundance: -
CDR3nt: TGCAGTGCTAGAGATCAGCGGGGGGGCTCGCAGTTCTTC
CDR3aa: CSARDQRGGSQFF

d_gene: TRBD2
v_gene: TRBV7-2
j_gene: TRBJ2-1
abundance: many
CDR3nt: TGTGCCAGCAGGACGCCTAGCGGGAGCTCCTACAATGAGCAGTTCTTC
CDR3aa: CASRTPSGSSYNEQFF

d_gene: TRBD1
v_gene: TRBV9
j_gene: TRBJ1-2
abundance: -
CDR3nt: TGTGCCAGCAGCTCCCGGGACAGAAGCCCCTATGGCTACACCTTC
CDR3aa: CASSSRDRSPYGYTF

d_gene: TRBD1
v_gene: TRBV24-1
j_gene: TRBJ2-3
abundance: -
CDR3nt: TGTGCCACCAGTGACCCAGGGACAGCTAGCACAGATACGCAGTATTTT
CDR3aa: CATSDPGTASTDTQYF

d_gene: TRBD1
v_gene: TRBV4-2
j_gene: TRBJ1-4
abundance: many
CDR3nt: TGTGCCAGCAGCGGCCTACAGGGGATATCGGGGGAAAAACTGTTTTTT
CDR3aa: CASSGLQGISGEKLFF

d_gene: TRBD2
v_gene: TRBV11-2
j_gene: TRBJ2-5
abundance: few
CDR3nt: TGTGCCAGCAGCTTTCGGGAGGGGGGAAAAGAGACCCAGTACTTC
CDR3aa: CASSFREGGKETQYF

d_gene: -
v_gene: TRBV6-2/TRBV6-3
j_gene: TRBJ1-5
abundance: many
CDR3nt: TGTGCCAGCAGTTCCCTAGGAGGGTTTTATTTT
CDR3aa: CASSSLGGFYF

d_gene: TRBD2
v_gene: TRBV11-2
j_gene: TRBJ2-1
abundance: many
CDR3nt: TGTGCCAGCAGCTCCCTATTGACTAGCGGGACCCCAAGGGAGCAGTTCTTC
CDR3aa: CASSSLLTSGTPREQFF

d_gene: TRBD1
v_gene: TRBV6-1
j_gene: TRBJ1-1
abundance: -
CDR3nt: TGTGCCAGCAGGACGGGACAGGGTCCTCCTGAAGCTTTCTTT
CDR3aa: CASRTGQGPPEAFF

d_gene: TRBD1
v_gene: TRBV6-5
j_gene: TRBJ2-7
abundance: -
CDR3nt: TGTGCCAGCAGTTACTCGGCCGAGACAGGGGGCGCCTACGAGCAGTACTTC
CDR3aa: CASSYSAETGGAYEQYF

d_gene: TRBD2
v_gene: TRBV19
j_gene: TRBJ2-1
abundance: -
CDR3nt: TGTGCCAGTAGTATTTTGGCTAGCGGGGGTAATGAGCAGTTCTTC
CDR3aa: CASSILASGGNEQFF

d_gene: -
v_gene: TRBV2
j_gene: TRBJ2-1
abundance: many
CDR3nt: TGTGCCAGCAGTGAAGAGGGGAGGTTGGCCTACAATGAGCAGTTCTTC
CDR3aa: CASSEEGRLAYNEQFF

d_gene: -
v_gene: TRBV3-1
j_gene: TRBJ1-1
abundance: many
CDR3nt: TGTGCCAGCAGCCAAGCTGGTTCGGGTTTCAACACTGAAGCTTTCTTT
CDR3aa: CASSQAGSGFNTEAFF